The 3 T cell receptor beta chains reported below all come from one sample, sequenced in a study of T cell changes during pregnancy in multiple sclerosis. Repertoires were generated with immunoSEQ multiplex PCR, while TCRdb's copy carries only in-frame clones and drops some. The table lists roughly 60,000 clones, roughly 90% of them singletons. This material consisted of peripheral blood, taken before pregnancy. The source is a female donor with multiple sclerosis, enrolled in a pregnancy study.

As concerns this clone: Other DNA variants within this sample encode the same CDR3. The CDR3 nucleotides are TGTGCCAGCTCGCCGGGACAGAGTAATGAAAAACTGTTTTTT. Protein sequence: CASSPGQSNEKLFF. The chain employs TRBV18 and TRBJ1-4, with 7 bases aligning to TRBD1. Germline V gives CDR1 KGHSH, CDR2 LQKENI. V lost 6 bases to trimming and J lost 4 bases; unmatched junction nucleotides: 5. The CDR3 covers 14 residues.

The genes are TRBV6-1 and TRBJ2-1; 10 bases map to TRBD2. Germline trimming cut 8 bases from V and 5 bases from J; bases unmatched to any gene: 9. CDR1 and CDR2 (germline): MNHNS, SASEGT. The length of the CDR3 is 15 residues. Here the CDR3 reads CASEASGGSHNEQFF. CDR3 nucleotides: TGTGCCAGCGAAGCTAGCGGGGGAAGCCACAATGAGCAGTTCTTC.

This clone was detected once. V is TRBV7-2 and J is TRBJ1-6; 12 bases line up with TRBD1. Germline trimming cut 5 bases from V and 14 bases from J; bases unmatched to any gene: 10. The CDR3 extends over 15 amino acids. Germline CDR1 SGHTA, CDR2 FQGNSA. The CDR3 DNA reads as TGTGCCAGCAGCGCGACAGGGACAGGGGGCTTCACCCTCCACTTT. Protein sequence: CASSATGTGGFTLHF.